A selection of T cell receptor beta chains follows, all from one sample in a study of T cell responses to AZD1222 COVID-19 vaccine. Sequencing used immunoSEQ multiplex PCR; TCRdb keeps in-frame clones, though not all of them. The sample includes 83,000 or so clones, about 82% of them seen just once. The sequencing used peripheral blood, collected on day 0 of AZD1222 vaccination. The receptors were sampled from an adult in good health. Each CDR3 is given with its conserved first and last residue. Each record gives: D gene, J gene, V gene, clone size, CDR3 protein, CDR3 DNA. D genes are given only for firm matches. Size is omitted from some rows. Given values are once, few, many or a class for expanded clones.

>-|TRBJ1-5|TRBV18|-
CASSSLPTVGNQPQHF
TGTGCCAGCTCATCCTTACCGACAGTTGGCAATCAGCCCCAGCATTTT
>-|TRBJ1-2|TRBV5-4|-
CASSIPDRSNGYTF
TGTGCCAGCAGCATCCCCGACAGGTCTAATGGCTACACCTTC
>TRBD2|TRBJ2-5|TRBV5-6|-
CASSLGPPLAAQETQYF
TGTGCCAGCAGCTTGGGGCCACCACTAGCGGCCCAAGAGACCCAGTACTTC
>TRBD1|TRBJ1-6|TRBV18|-
CASSPAGQGSNSPLHF
TGTGCCAGCTCACCAGCGGGACAGGGATCCAATTCACCCCTCCACTTT
>TRBD1|TRBJ2-2|TRBV5-8|few
CASSLLSGTGGTGELFF
TGTGCCAGCAGCTTGCTGTCCGGGACAGGGGGAACCGGGGAGCTGTTTTTT
>TRBD2|TRBJ2-5|TRBV19|-
CASSIKGPGLAGETQYF
TGTGCCAGTAGTATAAAAGGGCCGGGACTAGCGGGAGAGACCCAGTACTTC
>-|TRBJ2-7|TRBV28|-
CASPPKGGSYEQYF
TGTGCCAGCCCCCCGAAAGGAGGGTCATACGAGCAGTACTTC
>TRBD2|TRBJ2-7|TRBV7-2|-
CASSLAQGGEQYF
TGTGCCAGCAGCTTAGCCCAGGGAGGGGAGCAGTACTTC
>-|TRBJ2-1|TRBV5-5|-
CASSAGLPPNEQFF
TGTGCCAGCAGCGCGGGACTTCCTCCTAATGAGCAGTTCTTC
>TRBD2|TRBJ2-3|TRBV7-9|-
CASSLGLAGYTDTQYF
TGTGCCAGCAGCTTAGGGCTAGCGGGATACACAGATACGCAGTATTTT
>-|TRBJ1-4|TRBV5-6|-
CASSLRGIANEKLFF
TGTGCCAGCAGCTTGAGGGGGATCGCTAATGAAAAACTGTTTTTT
>-|TRBJ2-3|TRBV24-1|-
CATSDFEADTQYF
TGTGCCACCAGTGATTTTGAGGCCGATACGCAGTATTTT
>-|TRBJ2-5|TRBV7-8|-
CASKIGGLVTETQYF
TGTGCCAGCAAGATTGGGGGGCTTGTAACAGAGACCCAGTACTTC
>-|TRBJ2-7|TRBV29-1|-
CSALERRPYEQYF
TGCAGCGCCTTGGAGCGGAGACCCTACGAGCAGTACTTC
>TRBD2|TRBJ2-3|TRBV7-2|-
CASSLLAGLSTDTQYF
TGTGCCAGCAGCTTACTAGCGGGCCTTAGCACAGATACGCAGTATTTT
>TRBD1|TRBJ1-2|TRBV18|-
CASSPGTGGNAYGYTF
TGTGCCAGCTCACCCGGGACAGGGGGTAATGCCTATGGCTACACCTTC
>-|TRBJ2-7|TRBV4-1|-
CASSQARLLREIYRDF
TGCGCCAGCAGCCAAGCTCGTCTTTTAAGGGAGATATATAGGGACTTC
>-|TRBJ1-5|TRBV2|-
CASSVGRGGQPQHF
TGTGCCAGCAGTGTGGGGCGGGGTGGACAGCCCCAGCATTTT
>-|TRBJ2-7|TRBV12-3/TRBV12-4|-
CASSMGSIYEQYF
TGTGCCAGCAGTATGGGCTCCATCTACGAGCAGTACTTC
>-|TRBJ1-2|TRBV9|-
CASSPEWGGTYGYTF
TGTGCCAGCAGCCCAGAGTGGGGGGGGACGTATGGCTACACCTTC
>TRBD1|TRBJ1-2|TRBV25-1|-
CASSDDRDPNGYTF
TGTGCCAGCAGTGACGACAGGGATCCCAATGGCTACACCTTC
>-|TRBJ1-5|TRBV19|-
CASSITGYGNQPQHF
TGTGCCAGTAGTATCACAGGCTATGGCAATCAGCCCCAGCATTTT
>TRBD2|TRBJ2-3|TRBV7-7|-
CASSLGGGGGSHTQYF
TGTGCTAGCAGCTTAGGTGGCGGGGGAGGGTCGCATACGCAGTATTTT
>-|TRBJ1-6|TRBV30|once
CACSGGSSYNSPLHF
TGTGCCTGTTCCGGGGGGAGCTCCTATAATTCACCCCTCCACTTT
>-|TRBJ2-5|TRBV28|-
CASSLAAFGLQKTQYF
TGTGCCAGCAGTTTAGCCGCCTTTGGGCTTCAAAAGACCCAGTACTTC
>-|TRBJ1-2|TRBV21-1|-
CASSKWGSRGSNYGYTF
TGTGCCAGCAGCAAATGGGGTTCCCGAGGGTCCAACTATGGCTACACCTTC
>-|TRBJ2-3|TRBV7-3|once
CASSLGESNSDTQYF
TGTGCCAGCAGCTTAGGGGAATCGAATTCAGATACGCAGTATTTT
>-|TRBJ2-2|TRBV3-1/TRBV3-2|once
CASSPRTPTPGELFF
TGTGCCAGCAGCCCCCGGACACCTACTCCCGGGGAGCTGTTTTTT
>-|TRBJ1-5|TRBV5-5|-
CASSLAVTDDQPQHF
TGTGCCAGCAGCTTGGCAGTAACGGACGATCAGCCCCAGCATTTT
>-|TRBJ1-5|TRBV27|-
CASSFGRNQPQHF
TGTGCCAGCAGTTTCGGCCGAAATCAGCCCCAGCATTTT
>-|TRBJ1-3|TRBV5-1|-
CASRMGDSGNTIYF
TGCGCCAGCAGGATGGGTGACTCTGGAAACACCATATATTTT
>-|TRBJ1-3|TRBV9|-
CASSVGSRGASGNTIYF
TGTGCCAGCAGCGTAGGGAGTAGGGGGGCCTCTGGAAACACCATATATTTT
>TRBD2|TRBJ2-1|TRBV19|-
CASSTGTSGREPPNEQFF
TGTGCCAGTAGTACGGGGACTAGCGGGAGGGAACCCCCCAATGAGCAGTTCTTC
>-|TRBJ1-1|TRBV4-1|once
CASSQGYGAPTTEAFF
TGCGCCAGCAGCCAAGGGTATGGGGCCCCTACCACTGAAGCTTTCTTT
>-|TRBJ2-1|TRBV5-1|few
CASSLGVGDSYNEQFF
TGCGCCAGCAGCTTGGGTGTTGGGGACTCCTACAATGAGCAGTTCTTC
>-|TRBJ1-5|TRBV28|-
CASSTGNQPQHF
TGTGCCAGCAGTACCGGCAATCAGCCCCAGCATTTT
>-|TRBJ2-6|TRBV5-6|few
CASSYSGANVLTF
TGTGCCAGCAGTTACTCTGGGGCCAACGTCCTGACTTTC
>-|TRBJ1-6|TRBV4-1|-
CASSQLDSYSSPLHF
TGCGCCAGCAGCCAACTTGACAGTTACAGTTCACCCCTCCACTTT
>TRBD2|TRBJ2-2|TRBV5-4|-
CASSQRTGLAGPGTGELFF
TGTGCCAGCAGCCAAAGGACGGGACTAGCGGGGCCCGGCACCGGGGAGCTGTTTTTT